Presented here are 12 T cell receptor beta chains from one specimen sequenced in a study of graft-versus-host responses after intestinal transplantation. Clones were sequenced by immunoSEQ multiplex PCR, and TCRdb holds only the in-frame ones, with some missing. Of roughly 56,000 clones in the sample, about 93% were seen once. Sample: PBMCs, taken about 4 months after intestinal transplantation. These receptors all stem from a human patient who received an intestinal transplant, so some T cells may come from the graft donor.

This clone has a single count. The chain carries TRBV19 and TRBJ2-7, with TRBD2 as a possible D gene (6 bases). Trimming left V 1 base short and J 3 bases short, with 22 bases between. The CDR3 loop spans 18 amino acids. The germline V gene encodes CDR1 LNHDA and CDR2 SQIVND (reference sequence). CDR3: CASSIGRFARGGDYEQYF. The DNA for the CDR3 is TGTGCCAGTAGTATAGGGCGGTTCGCTCGCGGAGGGGACTACGAGCAGTACTTC.

This clone was found a few times. The rearrangement joins TRBV10-3 to TRBJ2-7, with D unresolved. Looked up from germline, CDR1 is ENHRY and CDR2 is SYGVKD. Between the trimmed V and J ends, which lost 4 bases and 3 bases, there was a span of 4 bases. CDR3 length: 11 amino acids. The CDR3 loop is CAISGGYEQYF. CDR3 nucleotides: TGTGCCATCAGTGGTGGCTACGAGCAGTACTTC.

J is TRBJ2-7 and V is TRBV7-2; either TRBD1 or TRBD2 may supply D (6 bases each). V was clipped by 3 bases and J by 7 bases, with 13 bases between them. CDR3 length: 13 residues. Germline loops: CDR1 SGHTA, CDR2 FQGNSA. As DNA, the CDR3 is TGTGCCAGCAGCTTGGGGGGCCTGGGTGAGCAGTACTTC. Translated, it gives CASSLGGLGEQYF.

The DNA for the CDR3 is TGTGCCACCAGCACCACGACAGGGAGCACAGATACGCAGTATTTT. This gives the protein CATSTTTGSTDTQYF. The V call is TRBV15, the J call TRBJ2-3; 7 nucleotides match TRBD1. The germline V gene has CDR1 LNHNV and CDR2 YYDKDF (reference sequence). The CDR3 sequence is 15 residues long. With 4 bases clipped from V and 0 bases from J, the junction kept 4 bases outside the gene matches.

This chain connects TRBV4-1 to TRBJ1-3, with D perhaps TRBD1 (5 bases). CDR1 MGHRA and CDR2 YSYEKL come from the germline V gene. CDR3 size: 12 residues. V was clipped by 6 bases and J by 3 bases, with 6 bases between them. CDR3 sequence reads: CASRGGGNTIYF. The CDR3 bases are TGCGCCAGCAGGGGGGGTGGAAACACCATATATTTT.

This sequence joins TRBV6-4 and TRBJ1-1; D is undetermined. CDR1 is MRHNA and CDR2 is SNTAGT in the germline V gene. V was clipped by 7 bases and J by 5 bases, with 17 bases between them. CDR3 length: 14 residues. CDR3 bases: TGTGCCAGCAAACGACTGGGGTCTGGAACTGAAGCTTTCTTT. This codes for CASKRLGSGTEAFF.

The rearrangement uses TRBV30 and TRBJ2-4; 8 positions match TRBD2. CDR3 length: 13 residues. Looked up from germline, CDR1 is GTSNPN and CDR2 is SVGIG (reference sequence). V dropped 4 bases and J dropped 7; count of bases not matched to a gene: 6. CDR3 DNA: TGTGCCTGGACCACCTCGGGGGGGAACATTCAGTACTTC. Translated: CAWTTSGGNIQYF.

The rearrangement links TRBV10-3 to TRBJ2-7, with 7 bases that match TRBD1. V lost 6 bases, J lost 3 bases, and 2 bases stayed unmatched. The CDR3 spans 12 residues. Per the germline V gene, CDR1 is ENHRY and CDR2 is SYGVKD. The CDR3 sequence: CAIRTGNYEQYF. In nucleotides, the CDR3 is TGTGCCATCAGGACAGGGAACTACGAGCAGTACTTC.

This clone was seen only once. The rearrangement links TRBV4-1 to TRBJ2-5, with D possibly being TRBD2 (5 bases). Germline V gene sequence: CDR1 MGHRA, CDR2 YSYEKL. The CDR3 totals 15 residues. V was shortened by 0 bases and J by 2 bases, with 10 bases between the two germline ends. The CDR3 bases are TGCGCCAGCAGCCAAGATAGGAGGCCACAAGAGACCCAGTACTTC. This gives the protein CASSQDRRPQETQYF.

V is TRBV27 and J is TRBJ2-7; TRBD2 matches at 11 bases. The trim removed 6 bases at V and 4 bases at J, leaving 5 bases unmatched. The germline V gene encodes CDR1 MNHEY and CDR2 SMNVEV (reference sequence). The CDR3 is 14 amino acids. The chain's CDR3 is CASSRGLAVYEQYF. As DNA, the CDR3 is TGTGCCAGCAGCCGGGGACTAGCGGTGTACGAGCAGTACTTC.

This clone has a handful of counts. This chain links TRBV4-1 with TRBJ2-1; 12 positions match TRBD2. Germline lookup yields CDR1 MGHRA and CDR2 YSYEKL. This CDR3 region has 16 residues. J gave up 4 bases and V 4 bases, and 5 bases lay outside the gene matches. This CDR3 reads CASSLRTSGKYNEQFF. CDR3 DNA sequence: TGCGCCAGCAGCCTAAGGACTAGCGGGAAGTACAATGAGCAGTTCTTC.

There are a few counts of this clone. The rearrangement joins TRBV2 to TRBJ2-7; no definite D call. This CDR3 comprises 12 residues. Germline lookup yields CDR1 SNHLY and CDR2 FYNNEI. The germline V and J ends were trimmed by 8 bases and 1 base, with 9 bases remaining between them. CDR3 DNA sequence: TGTGCCAGCTCGGTCAGTTCCTACGAGCAGTACTTC. Its translation is CASSVSSYEQYF.